Described below is a single T cell receptor (beta chain) sequence and its context. The antigen it recognizes is unknown. No much larger clone exists at a distance of one base, and base qualities are not known. Reading from cysteine to phenylalanine, the CDR3 counts 8 amino acids. CDR3 DNA is the only sequence kept; it has 24 bases, read in frame from the first base. For CDR1 and CDR2, the germline V gene (reference sequence) lists WNHNN and SYGVQD. Trimming at the junction amounts to 6 bases on V and 14 bases on J, and the germline ends lie 7 bases apart. The data belong to a study of T cell responses to AZD1222 COVID-19 vaccine (dated by TCRdb to the early 2020s). At the level of the whole study: AZD1222 recipients with second doses at about 4 weeks or about 12 weeks were pooled, because spike-specific TCR depth and breadth did not differ between schedules. TCR sequencing was performed for some 250 trial participants, of whom about 210 were given two doses of AZD1222 and around 25 were given two doses of MenACWY control vaccine. Trial participants were enrolled by age into 18-55, 56-69 and 70-plus year subgroups, with about 150, 28 and 57 TCR-sequenced participants respectively. Points the paper makes about the study in general: CD4 TCRs associated with the vaccine covered the entire spike protein, and the dominant responses were in regions 160-218 and 743-854. Because no day 14 peak-response samples were available, the repertoires could be characterized only after the peak T cell response. Participants were mostly white British and included more females than males, and it was suggested by the authors that clonal diversity may have been underestimated. Reportedly, close to half of the unique spike-specific TCRs recognized epitopes lying outside the regions that are mutated in the B.1.351 and B.1.1.7 variants. After two AZD1222 doses, both the breadth and the depth of spike-specific TCRs were significantly higher than at day 0 and than in MenACWY recipients. The 56-69-year group was small, and its depth increase did not reach significance, likely because of low power. Only 5 to 7 AZD1222 recipients were SARS-CoV-2 seropositive at baseline, limiting conclusions about previously exposed vaccinees.

Per the publication, the time point label means: baseline before first vaccination. Samples from vaccinated people were obtained from the UK trials COV001 and COV002, which included a single-blind randomized controlled phase 2/3 trial of AZD1222 (ChAdOx1 nCoV-19) in healthy adults. Trial participant PBMC samples were collected at day 0 and day 28 after the second dose for TCRbeta chain sequencing. The CDR3 regions of human TCRbeta chains were analyzed by immunosequencing. The authors' pipeline ran thus. Repertoire TCRs were matched against a reference library of SARS-CoV-2-specific TCRs generated with the MIRA antigen-specificity platform. Breadth was defined as the fraction of unique TCRs that were SARS-CoV-2-associated. Depth was defined as the fraction of total T cells that were SARS-CoV-2-associated. Using the MIRA data, each spike-specific TCR was mapped to the spike region that the TCR reacts to and placed in a CD4 or CD8 class. Log10-transformed breadth and depth values were compared by one-way ANOVA with Sidak's multiple comparisons tests. The table was pulled from immuneACCESS by TCRdb, which kept in-frame rearrangements only. Such tables lose some clones; where checked, under half of the loss comes from unresolved V genes, and the rest has no known cause. The DNA was the basis for D and trimming; V, J and clone size are from that table. Counted in this sample were roughly 100,000 clones; around 94% of them appeared once. The ten top clones hold about 2.2% of the sample.

In this chain, TRBV10-1 is recombined with TRBJ1-1; D gene: possibly TRBD1, on 5 matching bases. This sequence originates from an adult in good health. The material sequenced was peripheral blood, taken on day 0 of AZD1222 vaccination. The CDR3 reads as follows: CASRRGFF. The bases read TGCGCCAGCAGAAGGGGCTTCTTT.